A single TCR beta chain is shown here with its context. Trimming pared 3 bases from V and 0 bases from J, leaving 3 bases between. This CDR3 has 13 residues. Germline V gene lookup returns CDR1 MNHEY and CDR2 SMNVEV (reference sequence). This sample was included in a study of OX40 agonist ivuxolimab in advanced cancers. For the study at large: Ivuxolimab was delivered to patients intravenously every 2 weeks at doses spanning 0.01 to 10 mg/kg. With a range of roughly 20 to 80, age averaged about 58 years, and 65% to 85% were male.

Blood sampling was done at baseline, cycle 4 day 1, and cycle 7 day 1. Sequencing was performed with immunoSEQ multiplex PCR; in TCRdb, only in-frame clones are kept and a portion is missing. The sample includes fewer than 25,000 clones, approximately 85% of them seen just once. The material sequenced was CD4+ or CD8+ T cells sorted from blood, taken in a trial of the OX40 agonist ivuxolimab. The TCR comes from an adult with an advanced solid tumor such as melanoma, head and neck, liver or kidney cancer. The chain has TRBV27 and TRBJ2-1; the D is unclear. The CDR3 bases are TGTGCCAGCAGTTTTATCTCCTACAATGAGCAGTTCTTC. It yields the protein CASSFISYNEQFF.